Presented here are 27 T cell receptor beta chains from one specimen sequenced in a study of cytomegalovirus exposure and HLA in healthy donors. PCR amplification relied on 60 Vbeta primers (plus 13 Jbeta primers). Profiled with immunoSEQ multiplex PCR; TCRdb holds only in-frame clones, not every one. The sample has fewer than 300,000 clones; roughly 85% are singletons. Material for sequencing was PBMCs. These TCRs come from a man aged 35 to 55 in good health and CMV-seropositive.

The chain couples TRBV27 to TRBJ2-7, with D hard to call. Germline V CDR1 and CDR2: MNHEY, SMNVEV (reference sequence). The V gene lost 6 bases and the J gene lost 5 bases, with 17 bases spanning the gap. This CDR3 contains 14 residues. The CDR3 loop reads CASSPGARNDEQYF. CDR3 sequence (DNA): TGTGCCAGCAGCCCAGGCGCACGTAACGACGAGCAGTACTTC.

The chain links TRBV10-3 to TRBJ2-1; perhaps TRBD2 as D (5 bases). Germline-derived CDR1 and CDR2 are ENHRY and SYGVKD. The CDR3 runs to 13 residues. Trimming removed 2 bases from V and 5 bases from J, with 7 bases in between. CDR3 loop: CAISEGADNEQFF. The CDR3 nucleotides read TGTGCCATCAGTGAGGGAGCGGACAATGAGCAGTTCTTC.

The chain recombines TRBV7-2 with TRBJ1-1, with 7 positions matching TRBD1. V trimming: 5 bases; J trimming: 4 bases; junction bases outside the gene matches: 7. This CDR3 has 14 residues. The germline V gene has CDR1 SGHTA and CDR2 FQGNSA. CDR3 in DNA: TGTGCCAGCAGCCAACAACCAGGGGGCACTGAAGCTTTCTTT. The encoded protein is CASSQQPGGTEAFF.

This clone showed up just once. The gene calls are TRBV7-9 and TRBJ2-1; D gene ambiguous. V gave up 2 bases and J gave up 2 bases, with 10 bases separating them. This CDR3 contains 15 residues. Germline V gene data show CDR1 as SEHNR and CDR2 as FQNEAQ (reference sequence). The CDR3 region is CASSLLTTTYNEQFF. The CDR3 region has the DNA TGTGCCAGCAGCTTACTTACTACTACCTACAATGAGCAGTTCTTC.

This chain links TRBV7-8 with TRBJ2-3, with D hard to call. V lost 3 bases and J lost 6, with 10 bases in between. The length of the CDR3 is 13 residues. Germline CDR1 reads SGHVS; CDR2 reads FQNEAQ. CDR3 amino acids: CASSFRRADTQYF. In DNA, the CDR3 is TGTGCCAGCAGCTTCCGGAGAGCCGATACGCAGTATTTT.

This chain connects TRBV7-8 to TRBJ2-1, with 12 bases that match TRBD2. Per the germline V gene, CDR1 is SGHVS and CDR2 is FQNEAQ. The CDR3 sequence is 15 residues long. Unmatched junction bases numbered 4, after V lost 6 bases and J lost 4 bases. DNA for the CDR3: TGTGCCAGCAGTTCACTAGCGGGAGGTTACAATGAGCAGTTCTTC. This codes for CASSSLAGGYNEQFF.

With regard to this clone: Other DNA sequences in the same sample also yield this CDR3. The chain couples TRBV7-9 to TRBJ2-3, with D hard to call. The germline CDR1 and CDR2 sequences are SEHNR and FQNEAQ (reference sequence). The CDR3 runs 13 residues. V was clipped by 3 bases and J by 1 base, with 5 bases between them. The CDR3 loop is CASSFPGTDTQYF. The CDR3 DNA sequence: TGTGCCAGCAGCTTCCCCGGCACAGATACGCAGTATTTT.

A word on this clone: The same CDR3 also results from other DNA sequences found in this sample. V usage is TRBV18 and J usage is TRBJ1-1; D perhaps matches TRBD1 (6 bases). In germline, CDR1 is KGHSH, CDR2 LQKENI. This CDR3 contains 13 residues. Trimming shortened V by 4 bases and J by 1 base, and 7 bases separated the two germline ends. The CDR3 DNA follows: TGTGCCAGCTCACGGACAGAGAACACTGAAGCTTTCTTT. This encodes CASSRTENTEAFF. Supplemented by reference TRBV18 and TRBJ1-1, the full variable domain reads NAGVMQNPRHLVRRRGQEARLRCSPMKGHSHVYWYRQLPEEGLKFMVYLQKENIIDESGMPKERFSAEFPKEGPSILRIQQVVRGDSAAYFCASSRTENTEAFFGQGTRLTVV.

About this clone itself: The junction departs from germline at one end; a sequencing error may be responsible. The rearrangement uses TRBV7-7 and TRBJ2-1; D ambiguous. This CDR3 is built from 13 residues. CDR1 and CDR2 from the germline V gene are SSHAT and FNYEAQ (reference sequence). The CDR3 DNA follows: TGTGCTAGCAGCTTAGAACCAGGTGGTGAGCAGTTCTTC. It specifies CASSLEPGGEQFF.

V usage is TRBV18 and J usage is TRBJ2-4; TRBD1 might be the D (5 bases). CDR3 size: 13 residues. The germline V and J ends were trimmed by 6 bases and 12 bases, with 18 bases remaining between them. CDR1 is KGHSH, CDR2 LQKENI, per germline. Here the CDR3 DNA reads TGTGCCAGCTCCTTCTTGCCCGAAAGGGGTCAGTACTTC. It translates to CASSFLPERGQYF.

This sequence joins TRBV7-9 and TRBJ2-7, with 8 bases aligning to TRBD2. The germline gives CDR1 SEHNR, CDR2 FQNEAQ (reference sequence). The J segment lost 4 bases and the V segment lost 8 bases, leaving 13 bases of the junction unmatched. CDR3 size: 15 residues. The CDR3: CASSPRTGGRYEQYF. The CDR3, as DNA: TGTGCCAGCTCCCCCCGAACGGGAGGGCGGTACGAGCAGTACTTC. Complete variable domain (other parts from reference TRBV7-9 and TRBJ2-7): DTGVSQNPRHKITKRGQNVTFRCDPISEHNRLYWYRQTLGQGPEFLTYFQNEAQLEKSRLLSDRFSAERPKGSFSTLEIQRTEQGDSAMYLCASSPRTGGRYEQYFGPGTRLTVT.

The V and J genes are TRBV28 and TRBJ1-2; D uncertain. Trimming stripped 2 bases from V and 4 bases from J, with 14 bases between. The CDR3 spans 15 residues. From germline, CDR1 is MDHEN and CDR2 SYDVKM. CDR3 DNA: TGTGCCAGCAGTTTAGGGAGTGGAGTTCCCTATGGCTACACCTTC. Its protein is CASSLGSGVPYGYTF.

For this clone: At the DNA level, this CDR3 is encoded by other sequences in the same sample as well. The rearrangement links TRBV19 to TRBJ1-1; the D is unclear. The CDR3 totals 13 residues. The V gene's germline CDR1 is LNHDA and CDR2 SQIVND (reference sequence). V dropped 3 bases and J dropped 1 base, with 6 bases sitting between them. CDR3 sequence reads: CASSMSGNTEAFF. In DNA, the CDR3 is TGTGCCAGTAGTATGAGCGGGAACACTGAAGCTTTCTTT.

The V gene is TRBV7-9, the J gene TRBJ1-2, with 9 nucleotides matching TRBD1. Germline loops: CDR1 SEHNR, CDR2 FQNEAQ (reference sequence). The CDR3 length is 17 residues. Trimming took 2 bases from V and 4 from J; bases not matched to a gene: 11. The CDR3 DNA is TGTGCCAGCAGCTTACCAAGCCGGGACAGGGTCGGCTATGGCTACACCTTC. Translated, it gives CASSLPSRDRVGYGYTF.

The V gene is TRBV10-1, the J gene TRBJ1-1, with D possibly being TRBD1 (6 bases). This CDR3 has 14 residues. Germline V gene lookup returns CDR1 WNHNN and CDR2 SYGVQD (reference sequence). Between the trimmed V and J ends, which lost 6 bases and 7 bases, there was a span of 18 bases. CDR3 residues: CASSEAGVWGEAFF. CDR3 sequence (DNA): TGCGCCAGCAGCGAGGCAGGGGTATGGGGTGAAGCTTTCTTT.

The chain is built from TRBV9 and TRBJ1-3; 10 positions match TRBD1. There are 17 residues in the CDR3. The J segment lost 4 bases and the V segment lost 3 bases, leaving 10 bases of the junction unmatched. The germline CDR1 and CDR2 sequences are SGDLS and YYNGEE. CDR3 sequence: CASSGGDRGLKGNTIYF. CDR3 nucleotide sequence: TGTGCCAGCAGCGGGGGGGACAGGGGACTCAAAGGAAACACCATATATTTT.

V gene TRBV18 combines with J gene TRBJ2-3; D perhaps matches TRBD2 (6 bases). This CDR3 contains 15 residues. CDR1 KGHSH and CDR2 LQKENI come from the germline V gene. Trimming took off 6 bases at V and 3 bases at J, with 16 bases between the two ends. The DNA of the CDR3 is TGTGCCAGCTCCAGGGAGGTAGGGGTGACAGATACGCAGTATTTT. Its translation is CASSREVGVTDTQYF.

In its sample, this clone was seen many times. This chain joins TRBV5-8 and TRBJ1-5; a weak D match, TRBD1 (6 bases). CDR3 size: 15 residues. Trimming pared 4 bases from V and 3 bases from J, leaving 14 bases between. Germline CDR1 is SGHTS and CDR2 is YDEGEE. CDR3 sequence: CASSKTGHNNQPQHF. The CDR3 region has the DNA TGTGCCAGCAGCAAAACAGGGCACAACAATCAGCCCCAGCATTTT. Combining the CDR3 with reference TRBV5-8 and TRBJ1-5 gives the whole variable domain EAGVTQSPTHLIKTRGQQATLRCSPISGHTSVYWYQQALGLGLQFLLWYDEGEERNRGNFPPRFSGRQFPNYSSELNVNALELEDSALYLCASSKTGHNNQPQHFGDGTRLSIL.

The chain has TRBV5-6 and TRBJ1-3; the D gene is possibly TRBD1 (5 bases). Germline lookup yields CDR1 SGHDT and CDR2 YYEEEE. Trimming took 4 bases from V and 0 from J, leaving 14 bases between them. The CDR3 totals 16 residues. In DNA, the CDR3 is TGTGCCAGCAGCCTGACAGCCTCCCGCTCTGGAAACACCATATATTTT. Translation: CASSLTASRSGNTIYF.

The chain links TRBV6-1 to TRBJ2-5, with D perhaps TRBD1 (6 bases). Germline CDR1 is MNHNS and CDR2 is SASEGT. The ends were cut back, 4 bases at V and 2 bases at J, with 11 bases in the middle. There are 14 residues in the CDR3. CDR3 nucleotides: TGTGCCAGCAGTGCCCCAGGGGTGCAAGAGACCCAGTACTTC. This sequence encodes CASSAPGVQETQYF.

The CDR3 nucleotides read TGTGCCAGCAGTTTGACAGGGAAGGGCTACACCTTC. Its translation: CASSLTGKGYTF. The rearrangement uses TRBV28 and TRBJ1-2; 7 positions match TRBD1. This CDR3 has 12 amino acids. After removal of 3 bases from V and 8 bases from J, the junction contained 3 bases not matched to a gene. Germline CDR1 reads MDHEN; CDR2 reads SYDVKM.

For the CDR3, the DNA is TGTGCCAGCAGTTTAGGCCCGGGAGGGTTTTCCTACGAGCAGTACTTC. As protein: CASSLGPGGFSYEQYF. The chain links TRBV27 to TRBJ2-7; 8 bases match TRBD2. The CDR3 runs 16 residues. CDR1 is MNHEY, CDR2 SMNVEV, per germline (reference sequence). The trim removed 2 bases at V and 1 base at J, leaving 7 bases unmatched.

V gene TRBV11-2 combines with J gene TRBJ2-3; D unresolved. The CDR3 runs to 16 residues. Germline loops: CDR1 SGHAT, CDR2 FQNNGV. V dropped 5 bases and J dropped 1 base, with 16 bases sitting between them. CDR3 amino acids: CASSPMMLGGTDTQYF. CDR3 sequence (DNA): TGTGCCAGCAGCCCTATGATGTTAGGAGGCACAGATACGCAGTATTTT. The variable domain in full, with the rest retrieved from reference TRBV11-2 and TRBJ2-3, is EAGVAQSPRYKIIEKRQSVAFWCNPISGHATLYWYQQILGQGPKLLIQFQNNGVVDDSQLPKDRFSAERLKGVDSTLKIQPAKLEDSAVYLCASSPMMLGGTDTQYFGPGTRLTVL.

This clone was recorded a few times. For the CDR3, the DNA is TGCGCCAGCAGCCTCTCGACAGGCGATCCCTACGAGCAGTACTTC. This translates into CASSLSTGDPYEQYF. The chain uses TRBV4-3 and TRBJ2-7; D is possibly TRBD1 (6 bases). The CDR3 runs 15 residues. From germline, CDR1 is LGHNA and CDR2 YSLEER. V shed 4 bases and J shed 2 bases, with 15 bases lying between them.

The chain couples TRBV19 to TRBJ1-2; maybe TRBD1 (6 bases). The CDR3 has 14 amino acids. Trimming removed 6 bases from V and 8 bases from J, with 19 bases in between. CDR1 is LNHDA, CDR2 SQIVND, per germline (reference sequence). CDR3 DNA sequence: TGTGCCAGTAGGGGGGGAGGGGGTGCGGACGGCTACACCTTC. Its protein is CASRGGGGADGYTF.

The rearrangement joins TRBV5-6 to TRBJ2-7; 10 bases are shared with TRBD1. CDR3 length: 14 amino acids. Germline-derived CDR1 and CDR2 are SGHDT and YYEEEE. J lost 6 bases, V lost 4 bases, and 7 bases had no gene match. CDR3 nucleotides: TGTGCCAGCAGCCTCGGACAGGGGGTTAGCGAGCAGTACTTC. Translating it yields CASSLGQGVSEQYF.

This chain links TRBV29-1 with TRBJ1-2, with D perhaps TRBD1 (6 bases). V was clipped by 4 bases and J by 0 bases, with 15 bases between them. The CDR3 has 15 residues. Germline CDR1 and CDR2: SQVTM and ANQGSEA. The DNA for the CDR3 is TGCAGCGTTGTTCCCCCGGACAGAGCTAACTATGGCTACACCTTC. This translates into CSVVPPDRANYGYTF.